This TCR beta chain was retrieved from a study of blood T cell repertoires in COVID-19. Study-wide background: Both acute and convalescent COVID-19 samples were obtained from the United States, Italy and Spain.

Participants were placed into cohorts based on the clinical history they reported. Germline V gene lookup returns CDR1 SEHNR and CDR2 FQNEAQ (reference sequence). The CDR3 runs to 15 residues. V dropped 5 bases and J dropped 6; count of bases not matched to a gene: 11. In the original workflow: Quantification of nucleated cells was approximated via reference gene primer amplification. TCRdb's copy holds only in-frame clones and misses some; the assay was immunoSEQ multiplex PCR. V and J calls and clone size are as listed in that table; D and trimming were resolved from the DNA. The repertoire consists of approximately 270,000 clones, with approximately 90% occurring once and the leading ten covering under 2%.

The chain carries TRBV7-9 and TRBJ1-2, with 8 nucleotides matching TRBD1. The source of this sequence is a man aged 35-49 years who had recovered from COVID-19. Sequencing was carried out using PBMCs or T cells enriched from blood (not recorded which). CDR3 in amino acids: CASSLRGQGNHGYTF. As DNA, the CDR3 is TGTGCCAGCAGCCTTAGAGGACAGGGCAACCATGGCTACACCTTC.